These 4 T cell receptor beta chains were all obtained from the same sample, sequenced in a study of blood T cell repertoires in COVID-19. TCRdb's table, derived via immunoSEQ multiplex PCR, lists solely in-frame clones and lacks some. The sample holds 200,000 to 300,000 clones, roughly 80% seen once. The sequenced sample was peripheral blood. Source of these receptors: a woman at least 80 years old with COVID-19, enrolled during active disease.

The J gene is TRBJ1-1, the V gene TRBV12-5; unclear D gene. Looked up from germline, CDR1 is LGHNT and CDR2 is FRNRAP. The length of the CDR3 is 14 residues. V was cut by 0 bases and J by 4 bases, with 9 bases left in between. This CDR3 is CASGLVPSGTEAFF. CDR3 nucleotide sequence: TGTGCTAGTGGTTTGGTACCCAGTGGCACTGAAGCTTTCTTT.

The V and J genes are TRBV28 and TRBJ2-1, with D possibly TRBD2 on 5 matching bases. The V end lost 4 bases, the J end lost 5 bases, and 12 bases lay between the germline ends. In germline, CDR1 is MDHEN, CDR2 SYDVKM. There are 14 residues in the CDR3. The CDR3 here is CASSSSGPHNEQFF. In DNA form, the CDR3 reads TGTGCCAGCAGTTCAAGCGGACCCCACAATGAGCAGTTCTTC.

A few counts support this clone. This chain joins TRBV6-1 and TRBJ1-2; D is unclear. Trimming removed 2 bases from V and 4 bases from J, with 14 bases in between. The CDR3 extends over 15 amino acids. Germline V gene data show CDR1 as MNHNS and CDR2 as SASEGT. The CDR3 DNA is TGTGCCAGCAGTGAACGAGGCGGGCAGCCCTATGGCTACACCTTC. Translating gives CASSERGGQPYGYTF.

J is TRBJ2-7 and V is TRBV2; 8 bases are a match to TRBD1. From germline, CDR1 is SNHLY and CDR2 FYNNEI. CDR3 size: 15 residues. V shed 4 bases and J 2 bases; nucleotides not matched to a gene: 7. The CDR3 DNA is TGTGCCAGCAGTGTGGGGCAGGGGGCGCCCTACGAGCAGTACTTC. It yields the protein CASSVGQGAPYEQYF.